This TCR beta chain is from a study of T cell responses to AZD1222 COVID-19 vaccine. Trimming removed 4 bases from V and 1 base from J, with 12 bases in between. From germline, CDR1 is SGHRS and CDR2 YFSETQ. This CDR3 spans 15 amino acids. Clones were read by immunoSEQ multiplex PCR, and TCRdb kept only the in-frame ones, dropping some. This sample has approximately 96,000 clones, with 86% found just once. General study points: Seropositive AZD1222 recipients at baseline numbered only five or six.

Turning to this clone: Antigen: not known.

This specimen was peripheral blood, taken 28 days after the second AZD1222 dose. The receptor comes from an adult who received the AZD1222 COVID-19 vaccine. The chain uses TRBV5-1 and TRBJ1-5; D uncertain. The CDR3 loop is CASSREGGSNQPQHF. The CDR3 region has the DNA TGCGCCAGCAGCCGGGAGGGCGGCAGCAATCAGCCCCAGCATTTT.